These 20 T cell receptor beta chains came from one sample sequenced in a study of blood T cell repertoires in COVID-19. Sequencing used immunoSEQ multiplex PCR; TCRdb keeps in-frame clones, though not all of them. This table holds approximately 150,000 clones, more than 75% found once. Sequenced sample: peripheral blood. These receptors all come from a man aged 55 to 70 with acute or convalescent COVID-19.

This clone occurred once. This rearrangement joins TRBV6-6 to TRBJ2-1, with 8 bases that match TRBD2. The CDR3 runs 16 residues. Germline CDR1 and CDR2: MNHNY and SVGAGI (reference sequence). Trimming cost V 5 bases and J 0 bases; bases outside gene matches: 6. As DNA, the CDR3 is TGTGCCAGCAGTACGAGCGGGAGCGCCTCCTACAATGAGCAGTTCTTC. It encodes CASSTSGSASYNEQFF.

The chain employs TRBV5-6 and TRBJ2-2, with 8 bases fitting TRBD2. V was clipped by 2 bases and J by 7 bases; unmatched bases: 10. The V gene's germline CDR1 is SGHDT and CDR2 YYEEEE. The CDR3 totals 16 residues. The CDR3 region is CASSFLLQAGGGELFF. DNA for the CDR3: TGTGCCAGCAGCTTCCTTTTACAGGCGGGGGGCGGGGAGCTGTTTTTT. Full variable domain (rest looked up from reference TRBV5-6 and TRBJ2-2): DAGVTQSPTHLIKTRGQQVTLRCSPKSGHDTVSWYQQALGQGPQFIFQYYEEEERQRGNFPDRFSGHQFPNYSSELNVNALLLGDSALYLCASSFLLQAGGGELFFGEGSRLTVL.

The table lists this clone with a count of one. The CDR3 nucleotides read TGTGCCTGGAGCGTCCTCATCGGACAGGGGAGTGAAGCTTTCTTT. Its protein product is CAWSVLIGQGSEAFF. The rearrangement links TRBV30 to TRBJ1-1, with TRBD1 identical over 9 bases. Trimming took 3 bases from V and 7 from J; bases not matched to a gene: 12. This CDR3 is 15 amino acids long. The germline gives CDR1 GTSNPN, CDR2 SVGIG (reference sequence).

This chain links TRBV7-9 with TRBJ1-1; 7 bases map to TRBD1. There are 16 residues in the CDR3. The J segment lost 1 base and the V segment lost 7 bases, leaving 12 bases of the junction unmatched. Germline-derived CDR1 and CDR2 are SEHNR and FQNEAQ (reference sequence). The CDR3 nucleotides are TGTGCCAGCACCGATAAATCGGGACAGCGGAACACTGAAGCTTTCTTT. Residues: CASTDKSGQRNTEAFF.

The V call is TRBV30, the J call TRBJ2-4; the D gene is possibly TRBD1 (5 bases). In germline, CDR1 is GTSNPN, CDR2 SVGIG (reference sequence). V lost 2 bases and J lost 0, with 11 bases in between. CDR3 length: 15 residues. In nucleotides, the CDR3 is TGTGCCTGGAGTCCGACAGAGCTAGCCAAAAACATTCAGTACTTC. Amino acids: CAWSPTELAKNIQYF. The full variable domain, with the rest looked up from reference TRBV30 and TRBJ2-4, is SQTIHQWPATLVQPVGSPLSLECTVEGTSNPNLYWYRQAAGRGLQLLFYSVGIGQISSEVPQNLSASRPQDRQFILSSKKLLLSDSGFYLCAWSPTELAKNIQYFGAGTRLSVL.

The chain recombines TRBV5-1 with TRBJ2-7, with no clear D. This CDR3 has 13 amino acids. V was trimmed by 4 bases and J by 6 bases, leaving 14 bases between them. Per germline, CDR1 SGHRS and CDR2 YFSETQ. CDR3 loop: CASSPRVNGEQYF. CDR3 DNA sequence: TGCGCCAGCAGCCCCCGGGTAAATGGCGAGCAGTACTTC.

This clone was picked up many times. The chain couples TRBV5-7 to TRBJ1-6, with a weak D call TRBD1 (6 bases). TRBV5-7 is identified as an open reading frame with a role that is uncertain. V gave up 4 bases and J gave up 9 bases, with 14 bases separating them. The CDR3 consists of 14 residues. CDR3 amino acids: CASSPRGRPSPLHF. CDR3 bases: TGTGCCAGCAGCCCGCGGGGGCGCCCTTCACCCCTCCACTTT.

The J gene is TRBJ1-1, the V gene TRBV19; 8 bases are shared with TRBD1. The germline V gene has CDR1 LNHDA and CDR2 SQIVND (reference sequence). The CDR3 sequence is 12 residues long. Losses at the gene ends were 7 bases for V and 7 bases for J; bases not matched to a gene: 5. CDR3 DNA: TGTGCCAGTATCCTTGGACAGGGTGAAGCTTTCTTT. Translated, it gives CASILGQGEAFF.

The chain links TRBV6-5 to TRBJ2-5, with TRBD2 as a possible D gene (5 bases). V was shortened by 1 base and J by 3 bases, with 9 bases between the two germline ends. The CDR3 is 14 residues long. Germline loops: CDR1 MNHEY, CDR2 SVGAGI. CDR3 sequence reads: CASSYFSAEETQYF. For the CDR3, the DNA is TGTGCCAGCAGTTACTTTTCAGCGGAAGAGACCCAGTACTTC.

In its sample, this clone was seen many times. The CDR3 loop reads CASSSLGGTSGRLSYEQYF. CDR3 coding DNA: TGTGCCAGCAGCTCCCTCGGGGGGACTAGCGGGAGGCTATCCTACGAGCAGTACTTC. The chain links TRBV5-6 to TRBJ2-7; 15 bases line up with TRBD2. Germline V gives CDR1 SGHDT, CDR2 YYEEEE. Trimming removed 3 bases from V and 1 base from J; junction bases left unmatched: 11. The CDR3 consists of 19 residues.

The genes are TRBV30 and TRBJ2-2; 8 bases align to TRBD1. V lost 1 base to trimming and J lost 5 bases; unmatched junction nucleotides: 9. The CDR3 is 16 amino acids. The germline CDR1 and CDR2 sequences are GTSNPN and SVGIG (reference sequence). In DNA, the CDR3 is TGTGCCTGGAGTGCCCACAGGGGGACTTTTACCGGGGAGCTGTTTTTT. It translates to CAWSAHRGTFTGELFF.

The J gene is TRBJ2-7, the V gene TRBV28; D possibly corresponds to TRBD1 (6 bases). The CDR3 sequence is 14 residues long. Germline CDR1 and CDR2: MDHEN and SYDVKM. Between the trimmed V and J ends, which lost 8 bases and 5 bases, there was a span of 19 bases. As DNA, the CDR3 is TGTGCCAGCGCTTCAGGGGAAGGAAAGGACGAGCAGTACTTC. Protein: CASASGEGKDEQYF. The entire variable domain, with the rest obtained from reference TRBV28 and TRBJ2-7, is as follows: DVKVTQSSRYLVKRTGEKVFLECVQDMDHENMFWYRQDPGLGLRLIYFSYDVKMKEKGDIPEGYSVSREKKERFSLILESASTNQTSMYLCASASGEGKDEQYFGPGTRLTVT.

The genes are TRBV19 and TRBJ2-2, with TRBD1 matching over 7 bases. The CDR3 spans 16 residues. The germline CDR1 and CDR2 sequences are LNHDA and SQIVND (reference sequence). V shed 5 bases and J 7 bases; nucleotides not matched to a gene: 13. The CDR3 is CASSLEGAGGDGELFF. As DNA, the CDR3 is TGTGCCAGTAGTCTGGAAGGGGCAGGGGGTGACGGGGAGCTGTTTTTT.

This clone was observed a handful of times. The chain links TRBV2 to TRBJ1-5; 11 bases fit TRBD1. The CDR3 has 13 amino acids. V dropped 8 bases and J dropped 10; count of bases not matched to a gene: 7. The germline V gene encodes CDR1 SNHLY and CDR2 FYNNEI. The CDR3 spells CASQGTGGNPQHF. The CDR3 region has the DNA TGTGCCAGCCAGGGGACAGGGGGTAATCCCCAGCATTTT. Full variable domain (outside the CDR3, taken from reference TRBV2 and TRBJ1-5): EPEVTQTPSHQVTQMGQEVILRCVPISNHLYFYWYRQILGQKVEFLVSFYNNEISEKSEIFDDQFSVERPDGSNFTLKIRSTKLEDSAMYFCASQGTGGNPQHFGDGTRLSIL.

The genes are TRBV19 and TRBJ2-3; D unresolved. The CDR3 is 14 amino acids. Germline CDR1 LNHDA, CDR2 SQIVND (reference sequence). V was pared by 1 base and J by 0 bases, with 5 bases between. This CDR3 reads CASSIVSSTDTQYF. The CDR3 nucleotides are TGTGCCAGTAGTATAGTTAGCAGCACAGATACGCAGTATTTT. The whole variable domain, remainder taken from reference TRBV19 and TRBJ2-3, is DGGITQSPKYLFRKEGQNVTLSCEQNLNHDAMYWYRQDPGQGLRLIYYSQIVNDFQKGDIAEGYSVSREKKESFPLTVTSAQKNPTAFYLCASSIVSSTDTQYFGPGTRLTVL.

Regarding this clone: The sample holds other DNA sequences that translate to the same CDR3. This rearrangement joins TRBV11-2 to TRBJ2-1; TRBD2 matches 8 bases. This CDR3 comprises 15 residues. J was trimmed by 1 base and V by 1 base; bases with no gene match: 0. Germline V gives CDR1 SGHAT, CDR2 FQNNGV. CDR3 loop: CASSLAGGSYNEQFF. For the CDR3, the DNA is TGTGCCAGCAGCTTAGCGGGAGGGTCCTACAATGAGCAGTTCTTC.

The chain recombines TRBV7-2 with TRBJ2-5, with 9 bases lining up with TRBD1. The CDR3 is made up of 15 amino acids. V was pared by 3 bases and J by 1 base, with 3 bases of the junction left unmatched. CDR1 and CDR2 (germline): SGHTA, FQGNSA. The CDR3 reads CASSFGTGSQETQYF. In nucleotides, the CDR3 is TGTGCCAGCAGCTTTGGGACAGGGTCCCAAGAGACCCAGTACTTC.

The rearrangement links TRBV19 to TRBJ2-1; 9 bases are shared with TRBD2. The CDR3 has 17 amino acids. Germline V lookup: CDR1 LNHDA, CDR2 SQIVND (reference sequence). The ends lost 2 bases at V and 4 bases at J; junction bases unmatched: 9. In DNA, the CDR3 is TGTGCCAGTAGTATATCCCACCGCGGACTAGCGTACAATGAGCAGTTCTTC. Protein sequence: CASSISHRGLAYNEQFF.

The chain carries TRBV9 and TRBJ2-5; D may be TRBD2 (6 bases). Germline V gene lookup returns CDR1 SGDLS and CDR2 YYNGEE. V was shortened by 0 bases and J by 1 base, with 13 bases between the two germline ends. CDR3 size: 16 residues. The CDR3 nucleotides read TGTGCCAGCAGCGTAGCTTTGGGGGACTTCCAAGAGACCCAGTACTTC. This sequence encodes CASSVALGDFQETQYF.

J is TRBJ1-1 and V is TRBV7-9; no reliable D call. From germline, CDR1 is SEHNR and CDR2 FQNEAQ (reference sequence). V lost 2 bases and J 6 bases, leaving 13 bases between the germline ends. The CDR3 is 14 amino acids. The CDR3 sequence is CASSLLSGSSEAFF. The CDR3 region has the DNA TGTGCCAGCAGCTTACTCTCAGGTTCGTCTGAAGCTTTCTTT.